This T cell receptor (beta chain) was recovered during a study of T cells in Graves' hyperthyroidism and ophthalmopathy. Overall study: Peripheral blood was collected at initial diagnosis, before any treatment. The study's findings and limits: Researchers found most expanded thyroid clonotypes above 0.001 in blood as well.

What was amplified from RNA transcripts were TCR beta CDR3 regions. HTBI primers drove first-round RT-PCR of the TCR CDR3. Via MiXCR, TCRdb re-called the multiplex PCR reads, giving one row per CDR3 protein. The top ten hold roughly 8.3% of the sample, which has about 360,000 distinct CDR3 sequences, roughly 13% seen once. In patients aged 18 to 65, hyperthyroidism was newly diagnosed, with duration under 2 months. Each diagnosis was grounded in clinical symptoms, serum thyroxine and TRAb, thyroid ultrasound, and orbital computed tomography. This clonotype was seen repeatedly, ten times or more. Its antigen is unknown. Trimming removed 3 bases from V and 7 bases from J, with 16 bases in between. Germline CDR1 DFQATT, CDR2 SNEGSKA (reference sequence). This CDR3 region has 14 residues.

This clonotype was sampled from a young woman with Graves' hyperthyroidism. The sequenced sample consisted of blood. V gene TRBV20-1 combines with J gene TRBJ2-1; D possibly corresponds to TRBD1 (5 bases). CDR3 protein: CSASILKGSNEQFF. In nucleotides, the CDR3 is TGCAGTGCTAGTATCCTGAAGGGGTCGAATGAGCAGTTCTTC.